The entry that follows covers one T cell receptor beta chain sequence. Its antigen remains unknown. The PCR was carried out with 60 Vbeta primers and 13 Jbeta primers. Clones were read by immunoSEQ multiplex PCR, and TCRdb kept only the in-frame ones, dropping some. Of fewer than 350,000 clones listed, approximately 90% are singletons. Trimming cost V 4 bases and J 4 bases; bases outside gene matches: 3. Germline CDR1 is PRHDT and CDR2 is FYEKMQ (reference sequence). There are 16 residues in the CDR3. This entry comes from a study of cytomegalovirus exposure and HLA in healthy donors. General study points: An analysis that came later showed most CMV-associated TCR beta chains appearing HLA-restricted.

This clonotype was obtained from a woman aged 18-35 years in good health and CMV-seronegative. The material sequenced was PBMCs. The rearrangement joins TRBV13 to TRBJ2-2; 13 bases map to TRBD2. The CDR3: CASSWGLAGSTGELFF. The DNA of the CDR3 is TGTGCCAGCAGCTGGGGACTAGCGGGGTCCACCGGGGAGCTGTTTTTT.